This T cell receptor beta chain was obtained from a study of response to subunit inactivated influenza vaccine. Study-wide results and limits: New T cells are recruited in small numbers by each seasonal influenza vaccination, according to the authors' suggestion.

In TCRdb, the RT-PCR reads were re-called with MiXCR into one record per CDR3 protein. This sample has under 500,000 distinct CDR3 sequences, with 9.5% to 12% found just once. The table lists this clonotype with a few counts. As yet, its antigen is unknown. Sequenced material: PBMCs from blood, taken 45 days after vaccination. This TCR was sampled from a middle-aged man who received an inactivated influenza vaccine.

The CDR3 protein is CASSVHRGPNQPQHF. The CDR3, as DNA: TGTGCCAGCAGCGTCCACAGGGGACCCAATCAGCCCCAGCATTTT. The chain couples TRBV7-8 to TRBJ1-5, with TRBD1 identical over 7 bases. With V trimmed by 5 bases and J by 3 bases, 7 bases remained unmatched. Germline V gene data show CDR1 as SGHVS and CDR2 as FQNEAQ. The CDR3 loop spans 15 amino acids.